Included here is one T cell receptor (beta chain) sequence, with context. Its antigen is still unknown. Germline CDR1 LNHDA, CDR2 SQIVND (reference sequence). The CDR3 covers 13 residues. Trimming removed 3 bases from V and 5 bases from J, with 10 bases in between. 60 Vbeta and 13 Jbeta primers were used in PCR. The protocol was immunoSEQ multiplex PCR, while the TCRdb copy is restricted to in-frame clones and leaves out a portion. The table has around 150,000 clones, approximately 83% seen once; the top ten hold around 4.5%. This sample was taken from a study of cytomegalovirus exposure and HLA in healthy donors. Study-level points and caveats: What TCR beta sequences reportedly achieved was accurate prediction of HLA-A and HLA-B alleles in most subjects.

The TCR comes from a middle-aged man in good health and CMV-seropositive. Material: PBMCs. The chain uses TRBV19 and TRBJ1-2, with a weak D call TRBD1 (5 bases). CDR3 DNA: TGTGCCAGTAGTATGGGGGGAGCATATGGCTACACCTTC. Protein sequence: CASSMGGAYGYTF.